The TCR beta chain described here comes from a study of blood T cells in healthy people across ages. The authors ran a second PCR of 7 to 11 cycles using a sample-barcoded 5' primer and a J-beta primer mix. MiXCR, run by TCRdb on the 5' RACE reads, gives a single entry per CDR3 protein. The sample has approximately 2,000,000 distinct CDR3 sequences; around 42% are singletons. Looked up from germline, CDR1 is DFQATT and CDR2 is SNEGSKA (reference sequence). Trimming took off 4 bases at V and 4 bases at J, with 13 bases between the two ends. This CDR3 is 13 amino acids long. This clonotype was picked up a small number of times.

Sequenced: blood. V usage is TRBV20-1 and J usage is TRBJ1-1; a possible D gene is TRBD1 (5 bases). The receptor was derived from a human donor in good health. As DNA, the CDR3 is TGCAGTGCTACCAGGGAGGTGTTCACTGAAGCTTTCTTT. It codes for CSATREVFTEAFF.